Listed below are T cell receptor beta chains from one sample, sequenced in a study of early T cells in non-severe SARS-CoV-2 infection. TCRdb itself ran the 5' RACE reads through MiXCR, one entry per CDR3 protein. The sample has approximately 73,000 distinct CDR3 sequences, about 13% seen once. Material: whole blood. The receptor source for this set is an adult who was a healthcare worker with PCR-confirmed SARS-CoV-2 infection or an uninfected control (not recorded which). Each CDR3 is given without its conserved first and last residue.

v_call	j_call	cdr3_aa
TRBV6-4	TRBJ2-2	ASSDGQGAGGELF
TRBV7-9	TRBJ2-4	ASSLQLAKNIQY
TRBV15	TRBJ2-1	ATSQLKGLAGNEQF
TRBV6-1	TRBJ1-3	ASRIRPGAGNTIY
TRBV10-2	TRBJ1-3	ASREKEDSGNTIY
TRBV12-3/TRBV12-4	TRBJ2-1	ASSRDYNEQF
TRBV13	TRBJ2-7	ASSGQGASDYEQY
TRBV7-8	TRBJ2-7	ASSRGASAEQY
TRBV27	TRBJ2-3	ASGLGDTQY
TRBV28	TRBJ2-7	ASSQPREISYEQY
TRBV7-2	TRBJ2-6	ASSFPRGPGFGSGANVLT
TRBV11-2	TRBJ2-2	VSSAGPNSGELF
TRBV28	TRBJ1-5	ASSFEGQPNQPQH
TRBV20-1	TRBJ2-7	SASWRGEQY
TRBV27	TRBJ2-3	ASSHPSIKTQY
TRBV10-2	TRBJ2-7	ATDSGLAGEQY
TRBV19	TRBJ2-5	ASRYGGGAGETQY
TRBV4-2	TRBJ2-7	ASSHQTGGERYEQY
TRBV7-9	TRBJ2-1	ASSPDSGSSYNEQF
TRBV29-1	TRBJ2-1	SVESPGDEQF
TRBV11-2	TRBJ2-1	ASSPSRGAGNEQF
TRBV11-2	TRBJ2-2	ASSLSGTNTGELF